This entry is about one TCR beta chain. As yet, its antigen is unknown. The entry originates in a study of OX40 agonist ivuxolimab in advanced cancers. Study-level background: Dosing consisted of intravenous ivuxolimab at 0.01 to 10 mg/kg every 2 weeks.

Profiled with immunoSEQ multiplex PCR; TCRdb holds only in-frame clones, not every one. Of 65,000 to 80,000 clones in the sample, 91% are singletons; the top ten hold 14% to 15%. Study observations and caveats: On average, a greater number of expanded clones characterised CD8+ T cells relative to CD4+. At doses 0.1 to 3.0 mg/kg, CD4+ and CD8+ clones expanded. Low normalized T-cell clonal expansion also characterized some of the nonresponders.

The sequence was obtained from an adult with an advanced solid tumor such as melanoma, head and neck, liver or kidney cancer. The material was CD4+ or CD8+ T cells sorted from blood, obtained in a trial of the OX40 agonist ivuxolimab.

CDR3 loop: CASSLLRGAYEQYF. The CDR3, as DNA: TGCGCCAGCAGCTTACTCAGGGGGGCCTACGAGCAGTACTTC. This chain joins TRBV5-1 and TRBJ2-7; the D gene is possibly TRBD1 (7 bases). The V and J ends lost 2 bases and 2 bases respectively, with 11 bases between them. The CDR3 totals 14 residues. Germline CDR1 reads SGHRS; CDR2 reads YFSETQ.